This TCR beta chain was obtained from a study of shared clonotypes between healthy human individuals. Overall study results and limits: Clonotype sharing across donors was expected to vary with sequencing depth. Collection of samples was limited to blood; tissue repertoires likely differ.

With ten immunoSEQ deep assay plates, unsorted PBMC DNA underwent sequencing. Clones were sequenced by immunoSEQ multiplex PCR, and TCRdb holds only the in-frame ones, with some missing. The data hold around 440,000 clones, with approximately 80% observed a single time. Study donors comprised healthy, HIV-negative adults devoid of recent acute infection or vaccination. The CDR3 has 15 residues. The germline V gene encodes CDR1 MNHEY and CDR2 SMNVEV (reference sequence). Unmatched junction bases numbered 9, after V lost 6 bases and J lost 1 base. This clone was seen once. Its cognate antigen is unknown.

The V gene is TRBV27, the J gene TRBJ2-7, with TRBD1 identical over 7 bases. Sequencing used PBMCs. The sequence was collected from a woman in her thirties or forties in good health. Some clones in this sample may be carry-over from other donors' samples. The CDR3 nucleotides read TGTGCCAGCAGCCCCTGGTCGACAGGGTCCTACGAGCAGTACTTC. Its protein product is CASSPWSTGSYEQYF.